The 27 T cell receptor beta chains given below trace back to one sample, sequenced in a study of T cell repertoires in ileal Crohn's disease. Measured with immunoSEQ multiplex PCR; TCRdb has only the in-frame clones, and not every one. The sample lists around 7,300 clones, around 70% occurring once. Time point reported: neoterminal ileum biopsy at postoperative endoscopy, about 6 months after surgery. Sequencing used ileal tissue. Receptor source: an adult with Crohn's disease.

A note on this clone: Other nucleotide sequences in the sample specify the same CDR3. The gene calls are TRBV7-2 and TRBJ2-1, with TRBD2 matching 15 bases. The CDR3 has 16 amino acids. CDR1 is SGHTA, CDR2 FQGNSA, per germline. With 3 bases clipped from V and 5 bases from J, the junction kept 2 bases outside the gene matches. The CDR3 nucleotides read TGTGCCAGCAGCTTGGGACTAGCGGGAGGTGACAATGAGCAGTTCTTC. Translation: CASSLGLAGGDNEQFF. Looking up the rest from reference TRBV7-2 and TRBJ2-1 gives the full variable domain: GAGVSQSPSNKVTEKGKDVELRCDPISGHTALYWYRQSLGQGLEFLIYFQGNSAPDKSGLPSDRFSAERTGGSVSTLTIQRTQQEDSAVYLCASSLGLAGGDNEQFFGPGTRLTVL.

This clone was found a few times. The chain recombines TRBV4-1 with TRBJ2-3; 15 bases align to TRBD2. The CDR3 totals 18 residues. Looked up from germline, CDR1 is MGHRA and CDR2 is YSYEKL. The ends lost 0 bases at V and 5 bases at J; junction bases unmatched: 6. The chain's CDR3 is CASSQEGLGLAGGDTQYF. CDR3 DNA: TGCGCCAGCAGCCAAGAGGGTCTGGGACTAGCGGGAGGAGATACGCAGTATTTT.

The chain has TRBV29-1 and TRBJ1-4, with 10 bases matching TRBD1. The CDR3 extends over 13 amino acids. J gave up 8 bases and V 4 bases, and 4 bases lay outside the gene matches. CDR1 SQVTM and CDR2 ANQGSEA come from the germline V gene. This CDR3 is CSVGDRGREKLFF. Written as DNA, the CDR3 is TGCAGCGTTGGGGACAGGGGCCGGGAAAAACTGTTTTTT.

The CDR3 reads CSVEFLGQGIMNYGYTF. As DNA, the CDR3 is TGCAGCGTTGAATTTCTAGGACAGGGGATAATGAACTATGGCTACACCTTC. The rearrangement uses TRBV29-1 and TRBJ1-2; 9 bases line up with TRBD1. The CDR3 extends over 17 amino acids. The V and J ends lost 2 bases and 2 bases, in that order; junction bases with no gene match: 12. Germline CDR1 is SQVTM and CDR2 is ANQGSEA. Using reference TRBV29-1 and TRBJ1-2 for the parts outside the CDR3, the full variable domain is SAVISQKPSRDICQRGTSLTIQCQVDSQVTMMFWYRQQPGQSLTLIATANQGSEATYESGFVIDKFPISRPNLTFSTLTVSNMSPEDSSIYLCSVEFLGQGIMNYGYTFGSGTRLTVV.

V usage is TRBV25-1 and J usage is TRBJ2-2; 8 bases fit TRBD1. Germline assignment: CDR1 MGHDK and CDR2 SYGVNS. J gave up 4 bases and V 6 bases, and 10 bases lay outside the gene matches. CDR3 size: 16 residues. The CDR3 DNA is TGTGCCAGCAGCATTGACAGGGGTACAGGCACCGGGGAGCTGTTTTTT. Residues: CASSIDRGTGTGELFF.

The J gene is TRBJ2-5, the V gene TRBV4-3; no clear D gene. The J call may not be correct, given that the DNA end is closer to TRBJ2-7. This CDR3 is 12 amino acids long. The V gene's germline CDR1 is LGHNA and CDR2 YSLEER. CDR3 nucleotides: TGCGCCAGCAGCCAACCCAGGTGCGAGCAGTACTTC. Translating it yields CASSQPRCEQYF.

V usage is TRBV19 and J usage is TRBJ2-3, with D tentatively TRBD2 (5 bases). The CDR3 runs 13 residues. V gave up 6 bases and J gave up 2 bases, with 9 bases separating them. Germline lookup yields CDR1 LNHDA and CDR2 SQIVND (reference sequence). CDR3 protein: CASSTGYTDTQYF. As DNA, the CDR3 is TGTGCCAGTAGCACGGGGTACACAGATACGCAGTATTTT.

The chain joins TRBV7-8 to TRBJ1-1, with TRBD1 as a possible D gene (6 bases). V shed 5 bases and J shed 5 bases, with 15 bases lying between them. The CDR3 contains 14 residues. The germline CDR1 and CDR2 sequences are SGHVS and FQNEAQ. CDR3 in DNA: TGTGCCAGCAGCCCCTTACAAGGGGGTACTGAAGCTTTCTTT. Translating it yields CASSPLQGGTEAFF.

The CDR3 DNA is TGCGCCAGCAGCCCGCCCGGACAGCAGTATGGCTACACCTTC. Its protein is CASSPPGQQYGYTF. V and J are TRBV5-1 and TRBJ1-2, with D possibly matching TRBD1 (6 bases). Trimming pared 4 bases from V and 5 bases from J, leaving 15 bases between. Germline CDR1 is SGHRS and CDR2 is YFSETQ. CDR3 length equals 14 residues. The variable domain in full, completed from reference TRBV5-1 and TRBJ1-2, reads KAGVTQTPRYLIKTRGQQVTLSCSPISGHRSVSWYQQTPGQGLQFLFEYFSETQRNKGNFPGRFSGRQFSNSRSEMNVSTLELGDSALYLCASSPPGQQYGYTFGSGTRLTVV.

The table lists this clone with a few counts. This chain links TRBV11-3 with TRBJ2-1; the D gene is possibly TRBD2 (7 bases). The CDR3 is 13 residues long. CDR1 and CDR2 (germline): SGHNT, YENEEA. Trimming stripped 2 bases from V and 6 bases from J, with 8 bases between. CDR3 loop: CASSLRGGNEQFF. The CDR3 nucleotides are TGTGCCAGCAGCTTAAGGGGGGGCAATGAGCAGTTCTTC.

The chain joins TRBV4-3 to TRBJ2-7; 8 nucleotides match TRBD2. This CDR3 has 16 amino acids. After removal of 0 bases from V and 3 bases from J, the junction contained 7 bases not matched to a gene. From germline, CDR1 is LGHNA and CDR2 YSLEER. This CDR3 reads CASSQDSTGGSYEQYF. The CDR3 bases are TGCGCCAGCAGCCAAGATAGTACGGGAGGGAGCTACGAGCAGTACTTC.

The CDR3 protein is CASRDRTSTDTQYF. CDR3 DNA: TGTGCCAGCAGGGACAGGACTAGCACAGATACGCAGTATTTT. The J gene is TRBJ2-3, the V gene TRBV6-1, with 7 bases matching TRBD1. The germline V gene has CDR1 MNHNS and CDR2 SASEGT. With 6 bases clipped from V and 0 bases from J, the junction kept 3 bases outside the gene matches. The CDR3 has 14 amino acids.

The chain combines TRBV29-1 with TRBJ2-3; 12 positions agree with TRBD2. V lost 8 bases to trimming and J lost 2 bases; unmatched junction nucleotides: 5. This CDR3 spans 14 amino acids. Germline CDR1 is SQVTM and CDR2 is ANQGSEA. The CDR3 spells CSFRLAGATDTQYF. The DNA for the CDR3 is TGCAGCTTCCGACTAGCGGGAGCCACAGATACGCAGTATTTT.

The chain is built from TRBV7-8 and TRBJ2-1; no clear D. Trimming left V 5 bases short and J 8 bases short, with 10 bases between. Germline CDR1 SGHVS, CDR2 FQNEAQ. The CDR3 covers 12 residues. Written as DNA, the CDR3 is TGTGCCAGCAGCCTGGGCCCATATGAGCAGTTCTTC. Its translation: CASSLGPYEQFF.

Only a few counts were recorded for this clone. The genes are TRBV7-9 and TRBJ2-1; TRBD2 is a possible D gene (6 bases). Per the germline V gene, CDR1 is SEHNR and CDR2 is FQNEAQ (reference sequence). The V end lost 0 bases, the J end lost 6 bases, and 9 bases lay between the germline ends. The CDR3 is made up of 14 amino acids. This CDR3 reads CASSLAGSGNEQFF. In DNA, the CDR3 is TGTGCCAGCAGCTTAGCCGGGAGTGGCAATGAGCAGTTCTTC.

The CDR3 nucleotides read TGCGCCAGCAACCTAAGCCCCAATTTGAACACTGAAGCTTTCTTT. It is translated as CASNLSPNLNTEAFF. The chain couples TRBV4-1 to TRBJ1-1; D remains unclear. V was pared by 7 bases and J by 0 bases, with 15 bases between. The CDR3 spans 15 residues. Germline CDR1 and CDR2: MGHRA and YSYEKL.

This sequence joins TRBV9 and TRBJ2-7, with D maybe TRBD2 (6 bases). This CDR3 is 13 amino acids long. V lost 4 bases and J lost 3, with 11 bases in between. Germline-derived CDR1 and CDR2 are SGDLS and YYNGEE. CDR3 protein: CASSPGRDYEQYF. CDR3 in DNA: TGTGCCAGCAGCCCAGGGCGGGACTACGAGCAGTACTTC.

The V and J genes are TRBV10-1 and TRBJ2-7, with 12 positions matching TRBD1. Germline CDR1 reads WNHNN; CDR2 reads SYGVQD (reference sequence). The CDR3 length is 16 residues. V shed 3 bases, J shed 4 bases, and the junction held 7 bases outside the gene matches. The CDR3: CASSDQGQGAVYEQYF. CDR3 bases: TGCGCCAGCAGTGACCAGGGACAGGGGGCGGTTTACGAGCAGTACTTC.

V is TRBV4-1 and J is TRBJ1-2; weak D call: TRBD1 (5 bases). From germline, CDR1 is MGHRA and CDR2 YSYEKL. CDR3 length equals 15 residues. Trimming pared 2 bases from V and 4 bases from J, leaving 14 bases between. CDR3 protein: CASSQLDGRAYGYTF. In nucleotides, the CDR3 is TGCGCCAGCAGCCAACTCGACGGCAGGGCCTATGGCTACACCTTC.

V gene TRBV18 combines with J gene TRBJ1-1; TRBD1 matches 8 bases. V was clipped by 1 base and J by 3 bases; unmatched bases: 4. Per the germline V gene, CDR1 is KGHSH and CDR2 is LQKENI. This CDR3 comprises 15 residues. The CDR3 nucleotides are TGTGCCAGCTCACCACGGACAGGGACAGACACTGAAGCTTTCTTT. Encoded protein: CASSPRTGTDTEAFF.

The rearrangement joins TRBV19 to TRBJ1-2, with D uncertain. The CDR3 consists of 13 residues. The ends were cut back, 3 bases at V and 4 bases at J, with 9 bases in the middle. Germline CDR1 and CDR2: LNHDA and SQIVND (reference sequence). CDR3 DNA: TGTGCCAGTAGTATCTATACTGGCTATGGCTACACCTTC. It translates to CASSIYTGYGYTF. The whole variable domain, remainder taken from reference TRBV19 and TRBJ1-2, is DGGITQSPKYLFRKEGQNVTLSCEQNLNHDAMYWYRQDPGQGLRLIYYSQIVNDFQKGDIAEGYSVSREKKESFPLTVTSAQKNPTAFYLCASSIYTGYGYTFGSGTRLTVV.

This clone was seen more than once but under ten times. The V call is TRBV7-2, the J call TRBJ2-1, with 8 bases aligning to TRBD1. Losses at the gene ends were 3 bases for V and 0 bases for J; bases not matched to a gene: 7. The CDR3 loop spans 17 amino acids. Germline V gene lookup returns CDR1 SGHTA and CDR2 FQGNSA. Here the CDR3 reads CASSFPRQGSSYNEQFF. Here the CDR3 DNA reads TGTGCCAGCAGCTTCCCCCGACAGGGGTCCTCCTACAATGAGCAGTTCTTC.

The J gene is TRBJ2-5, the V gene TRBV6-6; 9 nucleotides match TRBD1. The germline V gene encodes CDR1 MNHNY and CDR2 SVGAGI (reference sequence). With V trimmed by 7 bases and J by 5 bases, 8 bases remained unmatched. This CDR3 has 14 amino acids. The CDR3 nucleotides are TGTGCCAGCAAGGACAGGGGAGGCCGGGAGACCCAGTACTTC. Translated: CASKDRGGRETQYF.

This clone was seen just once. The CDR3 DNA follows: TGTGCCAGCAGTTTGGGACTCCACGATACGCAGTATTTT. Amino acids: CASSLGLHDTQYF. The V and J genes are TRBV27 and TRBJ2-3, with D possibly being TRBD2 (6 bases). This CDR3 spans 13 amino acids. V was clipped by 3 bases and J by 6 bases, with 10 bases between them. CDR1 is MNHEY, CDR2 SMNVEV, per germline (reference sequence).

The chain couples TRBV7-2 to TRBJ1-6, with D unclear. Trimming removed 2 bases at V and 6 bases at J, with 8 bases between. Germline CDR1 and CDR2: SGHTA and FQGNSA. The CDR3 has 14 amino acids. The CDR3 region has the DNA TGTGCCAGCAGCTTAAGTTTCGGTAATTCACCCCTCCACTTT. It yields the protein CASSLSFGNSPLHF.

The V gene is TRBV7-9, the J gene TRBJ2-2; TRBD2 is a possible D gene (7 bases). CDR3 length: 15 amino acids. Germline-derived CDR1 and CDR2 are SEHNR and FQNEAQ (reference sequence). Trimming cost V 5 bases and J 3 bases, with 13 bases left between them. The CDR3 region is CASSPGAGDTGELFF. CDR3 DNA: TGTGCCAGCAGCCCAGGGGCGGGAGACACCGGGGAGCTGTTTTTT. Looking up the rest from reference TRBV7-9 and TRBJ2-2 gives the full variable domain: DTGVSQNPRHKITKRGQNVTFRCDPISEHNRLYWYRQTLGQGPEFLTYFQNEAQLEKSRLLSDRFSAERPKGSFSTLEIQRTEQGDSAMYLCASSPGAGDTGELFFGEGSRLTVL.

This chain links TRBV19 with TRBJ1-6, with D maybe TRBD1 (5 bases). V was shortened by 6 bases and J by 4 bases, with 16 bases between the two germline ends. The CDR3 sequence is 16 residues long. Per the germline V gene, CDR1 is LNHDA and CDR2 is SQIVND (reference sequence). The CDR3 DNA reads TGTGCCAGTAGGTCGGCTACGACAGTATATAATTCACCCCTCCACTTT. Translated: CASRSATTVYNSPLHF.